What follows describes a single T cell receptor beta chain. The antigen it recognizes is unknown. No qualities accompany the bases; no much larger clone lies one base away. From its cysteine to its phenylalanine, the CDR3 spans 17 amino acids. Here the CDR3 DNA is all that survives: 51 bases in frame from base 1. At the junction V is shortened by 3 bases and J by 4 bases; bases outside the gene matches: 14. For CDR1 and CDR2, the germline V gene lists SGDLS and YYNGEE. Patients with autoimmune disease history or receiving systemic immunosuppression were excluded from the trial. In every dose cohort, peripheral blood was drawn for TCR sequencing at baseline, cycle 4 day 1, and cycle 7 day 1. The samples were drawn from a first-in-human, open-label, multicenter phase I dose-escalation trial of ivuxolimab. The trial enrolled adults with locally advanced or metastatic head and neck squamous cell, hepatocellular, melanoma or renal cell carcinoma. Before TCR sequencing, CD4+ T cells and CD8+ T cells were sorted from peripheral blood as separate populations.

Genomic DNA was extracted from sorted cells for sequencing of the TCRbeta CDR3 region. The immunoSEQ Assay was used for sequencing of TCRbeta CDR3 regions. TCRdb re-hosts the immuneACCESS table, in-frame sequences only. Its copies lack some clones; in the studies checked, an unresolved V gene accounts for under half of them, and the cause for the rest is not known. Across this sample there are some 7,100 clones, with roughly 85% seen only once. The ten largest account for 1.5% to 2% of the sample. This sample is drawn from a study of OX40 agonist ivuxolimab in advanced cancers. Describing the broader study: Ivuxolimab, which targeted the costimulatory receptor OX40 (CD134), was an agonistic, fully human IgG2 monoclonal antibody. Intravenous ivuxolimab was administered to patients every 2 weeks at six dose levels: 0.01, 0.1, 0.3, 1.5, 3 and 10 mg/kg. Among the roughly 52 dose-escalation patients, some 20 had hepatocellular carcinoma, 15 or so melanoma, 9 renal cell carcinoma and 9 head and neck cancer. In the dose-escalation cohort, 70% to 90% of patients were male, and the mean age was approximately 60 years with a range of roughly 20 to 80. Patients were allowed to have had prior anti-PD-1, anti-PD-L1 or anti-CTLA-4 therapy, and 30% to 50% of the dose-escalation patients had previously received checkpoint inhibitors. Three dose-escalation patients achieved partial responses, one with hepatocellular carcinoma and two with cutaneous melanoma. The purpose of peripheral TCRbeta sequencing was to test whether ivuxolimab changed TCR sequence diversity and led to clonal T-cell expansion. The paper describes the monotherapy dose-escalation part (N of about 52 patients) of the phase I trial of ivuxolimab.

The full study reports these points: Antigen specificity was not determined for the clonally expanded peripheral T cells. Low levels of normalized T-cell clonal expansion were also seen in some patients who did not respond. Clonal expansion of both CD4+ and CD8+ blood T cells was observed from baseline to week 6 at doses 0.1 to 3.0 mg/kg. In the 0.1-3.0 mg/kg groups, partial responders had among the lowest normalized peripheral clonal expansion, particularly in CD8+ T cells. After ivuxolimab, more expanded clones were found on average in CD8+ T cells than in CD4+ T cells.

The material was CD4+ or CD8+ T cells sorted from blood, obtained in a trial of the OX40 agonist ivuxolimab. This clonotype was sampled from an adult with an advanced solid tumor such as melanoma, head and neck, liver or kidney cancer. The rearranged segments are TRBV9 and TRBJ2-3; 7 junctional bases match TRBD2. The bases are TGTGCCAGCAGCGGAGGTCCGGCGGGAGTAAGAGCAGATACGCAGTATTTT. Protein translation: CASSGGPAGVRADTQYF.